A single sample is the source of the 31 T cell receptor beta chains below, sequenced in a study of monozygotic twins with inflammatory bowel disease. TCRdb reworked the 5' RACE reads into one entry per CDR3 protein, no DNA. Its listing shows 110,000 to 150,000 distinct CDR3 sequences. The source material was blood. These receptor sequences come from a human donor with ulcerative colitis or Crohn's disease, or a healthy co-twin of an affected twin (not recorded which).

This chain connects TRBV11-3 to TRBJ2-1; TCRdb gives TRBD1 as the D gene, but with no DNA this cannot be confirmed. This CDR3 region has 14 residues. Germline V lookup: CDR1 SGHNT, CDR2 YENEEA. CDR3 sequence: CASSPGQRTNEQFF.

The rearrangement links TRBV20-1 to TRBJ2-1; with no DNA, the TCRdb D assignment of TRBD2 cannot be verified. Germline lookup yields CDR1 DFQATT and CDR2 SNEGSKA (reference sequence). CDR3 length: 14 amino acids. CDR3 loop: CSARGLAGGNEQFF.

This chain uses TRBV11-2 with TRBJ1-2. Germline assignment: CDR1 SGHAT and CDR2 FQNNGV. The CDR3 is made up of 18 amino acids. The CDR3 protein is CASSLGAGLEGSNYGYTF.

The chain uses TRBV6-4 and TRBJ2-1; the D gene TCRdb calls, TRBD2, cannot be checked with no DNA. This CDR3 contains 15 residues. Germline CDR1 MRHNA, CDR2 SNTAGT. The CDR3 protein is CASSDGLAGGGEQFF.

The V call is TRBV5-4, the J call TRBJ2-5; no DNA is available, so the TRBD2 call from TCRdb remains unchecked. Germline values: CDR1 SGHNT, CDR2 YYREEE (reference sequence). The CDR3 consists of 14 residues. The chain's CDR3 is CASSSRRDFETQYF.

This chain links TRBV29-1 with TRBJ2-2; TCRdb lists TRBD2, though no DNA is available to test this call. CDR3 size: 16 residues. Germline CDR1 SQVTM, CDR2 ANQGSEA. CDR3 protein: CSVYTSVGVGTGELFF.

The chain couples TRBV9 to TRBJ2-7; without DNA, the TCRdb call of TRBD1 cannot be checked. Germline V gene sequence: CDR1 SGDLS, CDR2 YYNGEE. This CDR3 contains 14 residues. CDR3 region: CASSVASQGREQYF.

The chain uses TRBV6-2 or TRBV6-3 and TRBJ1-5; TCRdb names TRBD1, which stays unverified in the absence of DNA. The CDR3 is 13 residues long. Germline V CDR1 and CDR2: MNHEY, SVGEGT. The CDR3 here is CASRGQGEQPQHF.

The gene calls are TRBV24-1 and TRBJ1-1. The CDR3 loop spans 13 amino acids. Germline loops: CDR1 KGHDR, CDR2 SFDVKD. The CDR3: CATSDEDAVKAFF.

This chain connects TRBV12-3 or TRBV12-4 to TRBJ2-1; TCRdb's D gene call, TRBD1, goes unchecked for lack of DNA. CDR3 length: 12 amino acids. The CDR3 loop is CASSFQGNEQFF.

The chain employs TRBV6-5 and TRBJ2-5. The CDR3 spans 15 residues. Germline V gene lookup returns CDR1 MNHEY and CDR2 SVGAGI. The CDR3 here is CASSYSGRTQETQYF.

The CDR3 sequence: CGSSPWEGGYNEQFF. The V call is TRBV25-1, the J call TRBJ2-1; TCRdb's D call of TRBD2 is untestable without DNA. Germline V lookup: CDR1 MGHDK, CDR2 SYGVNS. There are 15 residues in the CDR3.

The V gene is TRBV5-1, the J gene TRBJ1-4. CDR1 SGHRS and CDR2 YFSETQ come from the germline V gene. This CDR3 spans 16 amino acids. CDR3 sequence: CASSLGQAATNEKLFF.

The chain joins TRBV12-3 or TRBV12-4 to TRBJ1-2; the D call from TCRdb, TRBD1, cannot be confirmed without DNA. This CDR3 has 18 amino acids. CDR3 loop: CASSSTSKKQGRFYGYTF.

The V and J genes are TRBV9 and TRBJ2-2; lacking DNA, the TRBD1 call made by TCRdb goes unchecked. This CDR3 has 14 residues. Germline V CDR1 and CDR2: SGDLS, YYNGEE. The CDR3: CASSIYGGPGELFF.

This chain links TRBV6-6 with TRBJ1-5; TCRdb designates TRBD1, a call that cannot be tested without DNA. The germline gives CDR1 MNHNY, CDR2 SVGAGI (reference sequence). This CDR3 region has 13 residues. CDR3 sequence reads: CATQGYSNQPQHF.

V and J are TRBV28 and TRBJ1-3. In germline, CDR1 is MDHEN, CDR2 SYDVKM. This CDR3 is built from 15 residues. This CDR3 reads CASSLDITSGNTIYF.

V and J are TRBV5-6 and TRBJ2-3; TCRdb proposes TRBD1, but this gene call is untestable without DNA. This CDR3 comprises 16 residues. Germline CDR1 and CDR2: SGHDT and YYEEEE. CDR3: CASSLSARGNTDTQYF.

The chain employs TRBV10-3 and TRBJ2-6; the D call from TCRdb, TRBD1, cannot be confirmed without DNA. The CDR3 loop spans 17 amino acids. Germline CDR1 is ENHRY and CDR2 is SYGVKD. The CDR3 loop is CAISSLETGFGANVLTF.

The chain has TRBV28 and TRBJ2-1. This CDR3 spans 11 amino acids. Germline V gives CDR1 MDHEN, CDR2 SYDVKM. CDR3 in amino acids: CASRRGNEQFF.

The CDR3 sequence: CASSPTGGGYEQYF. This chain uses TRBV5-4 with TRBJ2-7; TCRdb gives TRBD1 as the D gene, but with no DNA this cannot be confirmed. Germline V lookup: CDR1 SGHNT, CDR2 YYREEE (reference sequence). The CDR3 consists of 14 residues. Full variable domain (remainder filled in from reference TRBV5-4 and TRBJ2-7): ETGVTQSPTHLIKTRGQQVTLRCSSQSGHNTVSWYQQALGQGPQFIFQYYREEENGRGNFPPRFSGLQFPNYSSELNVNALELDDSALYLCASSPTGGGYEQYFGPGTRLTVT.

The genes are TRBV30 and TRBJ2-2; with no DNA, the TCRdb D assignment of TRBD1 cannot be verified. The CDR3 is made up of 15 amino acids. The germline CDR1 and CDR2 sequences are GTSNPN and SVGIG (reference sequence). The CDR3 sequence is CAWKGTKANTGELFF.

The chain carries TRBV5-1 and TRBJ2-1; TCRdb proposes TRBD2, but this gene call is untestable without DNA. The V gene's germline CDR1 is SGHRS and CDR2 YFSETQ. The CDR3 is 15 residues long. CDR3 sequence: CASSGGDSSYNEQFF.

V is TRBV5-1 and J is TRBJ1-5. CDR1 SGHRS and CDR2 YFSETQ come from the germline V gene. This CDR3 has 13 amino acids. CDR3 residues: CASSSDSAGPQHF.

The rearrangement links TRBV20-1 to TRBJ2-4; TCRdb's D gene call, TRBD1, goes unchecked for lack of DNA. Germline V gene data show CDR1 as DFQATT and CDR2 as SNEGSKA (reference sequence). The length of the CDR3 is 15 residues. This CDR3 reads CSAKGLDLAKNIQYF.

The CDR3 sequence is CASTTSRYNEQFF. This rearrangement joins TRBV6-1 to TRBJ2-1. CDR3 length equals 13 residues. Germline loops: CDR1 MNHNS, CDR2 SASEGT.

J is TRBJ2-7 and V is TRBV10-3; TCRdb picks TRBD1, but there is no DNA to check that call. Germline V gives CDR1 ENHRY, CDR2 SYGVKD. The CDR3 length is 11 residues. The CDR3 loop reads CAISEWDSQYF.

The chain is built from TRBV5-6 and TRBJ2-1; absent DNA, TCRdb's TRBD2 call cannot be checked. CDR1 SGHDT and CDR2 YYEEEE come from the germline V gene. The length of the CDR3 is 16 residues. This chain's CDR3 is CASSSPGLAQNNEQFF.

The CDR3 here is CAISEEGAMIGAFF. This chain connects TRBV10-3 to TRBJ1-1; as DNA is missing, the TRBD1 call by TCRdb cannot be tested. The CDR3 sequence is 14 residues long. The germline V gene has CDR1 ENHRY and CDR2 SYGVKD.

The chain is built from TRBV7-6 and TRBJ2-7. CDR3 length equals 16 residues. Germline V gene sequence: CDR1 SGHVS, CDR2 FNYEAQ. The CDR3 spells CASSADMRKSSYEQYF.

This chain links TRBV4-3 with TRBJ2-6; the TCRdb call, TRBD2, lacks DNA for checking. From germline, CDR1 is LGHNA and CDR2 YSLEER. This CDR3 region has 17 residues. CDR3 sequence: CASSQDGGGLNPGVLTF.